Listed below are T cell receptor beta chains from one sample, sequenced in a study of shared clonotypes between healthy human individuals. Produced via immunoSEQ multiplex PCR; TCRdb's table is partial and in-frame only. Of some 2.1 million clones in the sample, around 93% were seen once. Sequenced input: naive CD8+ T cells from PBMCs. The receptors were sampled from a man between 18 and 29 years old in good health. Some clones in this sample may be carry-over from other donors' samples. Both conserved end residues are part of each CDR3.

TRBJ1-4 | TRBV7-9 | CASSNTATNEKLFF
TRBJ2-7 | TRBV27 | CASSFQGREDLREQYF
TRBJ2-3 | TRBV4-3 | CASSQDLTDTQYF
TRBJ2-3 | TRBV28 | CASSLQAWDRVTDTQYF
TRBJ1-3 | TRBV7-9 | CASSTRQGVAGNTIYF
TRBJ2-1 | TRBV4-2 | CASSQDQGAGIYNEQFF
TRBJ2-3 | TRBV7-9 | CASSFPAGQDTQYF
TRBJ2-6 | TRBV6-4 | CASSVLAGAGANVLTF
TRBJ2-7 | TRBV7-9 | CASSPQSGVPYEQYF
TRBJ2-2 | TRBV2 | CASQGGTGEPGELFF
TRBJ2-3 | TRBV5-1 | CASSEGLAVSTDTQYF
TRBJ2-2 | TRBV11-2 | CASSLSTGYTGELFF
TRBJ2-3 | TRBV6-5 | CASSYSRTGWADTQYF
TRBJ2-1 | TRBV11-2 | CASSLRLAAPYNEQFF
TRBJ1-5 | TRBV7-9 | CASSLGPGVNQPQHF
TRBJ2-1 | TRBV28 | CASSLWGVDEQFF
TRBJ2-7 | TRBV13 | CASSYGTGSYEQYF
TRBJ1-2 | TRBV10-3 | CAIRSGQGAGGYTF
TRBJ2-7 | TRBV27 | CASSSGLGDEQYF
TRBJ1-1 | TRBV28 | CASSLRGLGTEAFF
TRBJ2-3 | TRBV7-9 | CASSLGRAGPTDTQYF
TRBJ2-3 | TRBV4-1 | CASSHPTSGSGDTQYF
TRBJ1-1 | TRBV27 | CASKAGTGSPQNTEAFF
TRBJ2-1 | TRBV5-1 | CASSLGLSGRTNNEQFF
TRBJ2-1 | TRBV27 | CASSFVTTSGIINEQFF
TRBJ2-7 | TRBV2 | CASNRVQAPYEQYF
TRBJ2-7 | TRBV4-2 | CASSPTSGRSSYEQYF
TRBJ2-2 | TRBV28 | CASSLWSGATGELFF
TRBJ1-2 | TRBV5-4 | CASSLAWDSYGYTF